These 22 T cell receptor beta chains were all obtained from the same sample, sequenced in a study of spatial heterogeneity in lung cancer. TCRdb recomputed calls from the 5' RACE reads with MiXCR, one row per CDR3 protein. Of some 120,000 distinct CDR3 sequences listed, more than 9% are singletons. Time point indicated: blood at routine non-recurrence follow-up after resection. Whole RNA was taken from tumor, nontumor lung or frozen PBMC; it was then sequenced unsorted. The sequencing used PBMCs, collected at follow-up. The receptors were gathered from a male donor with early-stage non-small cell lung cancer.

The CDR3 DNA reads as TGTGCCAGCAGCTTAGGGGGCGGTGAAAAACTGTTTTTT. This encodes CASSLGGGEKLFF. The V and J genes are TRBV7-2 and TRBJ1-4; D is possibly TRBD1 (5 bases). The CDR3 is 13 amino acids. CDR1 and CDR2 (germline): SGHTA, FQGNSA. Trimming stripped 1 base from V and 7 bases from J, with 7 bases between.

The chain employs TRBV13 and TRBJ1-4; TRBD1 agrees at 9 bases. The CDR3 extends over 16 amino acids. V was pared by 7 bases and J by 3 bases, with 9 bases of the junction left unmatched. The germline V gene has CDR1 PRHDT and CDR2 FYEKMQ (reference sequence). The CDR3 here is CASNPADRGPNEKLFF. CDR3 DNA sequence: TGTGCCAGCAACCCCGCGGACAGGGGCCCTAATGAAAAACTGTTTTTT.

The chain combines TRBV6-2 or TRBV6-3 with TRBJ1-2; TRBD1 matches at 7 bases. Germline V gives CDR1 MNHEY, CDR2 SVGEGT. The CDR3 totals 15 residues. The V and J ends lost 6 bases and 3 bases, in that order; junction bases with no gene match: 10. CDR3 loop: CASSPRDRPHYGYTF. The DNA of the CDR3 is TGTGCCAGCAGCCCACGGGACAGACCCCACTATGGCTACACCTTC.

This clonotype was detected many times. J is TRBJ2-3 and V is TRBV4-3; D is possibly TRBD2 (5 bases). The V and J ends lost 7 bases and 1 base respectively, with 12 bases between them. Germline V gives CDR1 LGHNA, CDR2 YSLEER. The CDR3 length is 14 residues. CDR3 sequence reads: CASKSGLGTDTQYF. DNA for the CDR3: TGCGCCAGCAAAAGCGGCCTGGGCACAGATACGCAGTATTTT.

This clonotype has a handful of counts. V and J are TRBV5-4 and TRBJ1-2, with 11 bases aligning to TRBD1. Per the germline V gene, CDR1 is SGHNT and CDR2 is YYREEE (reference sequence). V was clipped by 4 bases and J by 4 bases; unmatched bases: 3. The CDR3 has 14 residues. The CDR3 reads CASSADRGLYGYTF. CDR3 in DNA: TGTGCCAGCAGCGCGGACAGGGGGCTCTATGGCTACACCTTC. Looking up the rest from reference TRBV5-4 and TRBJ1-2 gives the full variable domain: ETGVTQSPTHLIKTRGQQVTLRCSSQSGHNTVSWYQQALGQGPQFIFQYYREEENGRGNFPPRFSGLQFPNYSSELNVNALELDDSALYLCASSADRGLYGYTFGSGTRLTVV.

This clonotype was recorded a few times. J is TRBJ1-4 and V is TRBV5-1; D unclear. V dropped 1 base and J dropped 8 bases, with 9 bases sitting between them. The CDR3 sequence is 13 residues long. The germline CDR1 and CDR2 sequences are SGHRS and YFSETQ. The DNA for the CDR3 is TGCGCCAGCAGCTTGCAGATTGACGAAAAACTGTTTTTT. Its translation: CASSLQIDEKLFF.

The chain is built from TRBV12-3 or TRBV12-4 and TRBJ2-2; a possible D gene is TRBD2 (5 bases). This CDR3 contains 13 residues. The germline V and J ends were trimmed by 3 bases and 4 bases, with 6 bases remaining between them. The CDR3 spells CASSFRGTGELFF. CDR3 DNA sequence: TGTGCCAGCAGTTTTCGGGGCACCGGGGAGCTGTTTTTT.

This clonotype appeared a few times. This chain uses TRBV6-4 with TRBJ1-6; D unclear. This CDR3 is built from 17 residues. Between the trimmed V and J ends, which lost 3 bases and 0 bases, there was a span of 12 bases. Germline CDR1 MRHNA, CDR2 SNTAGT. The CDR3, as DNA: TGTGCCAGCAGTGATGTTCGGAGGAGCTCCTATAATTCACCCCTCCACTTT. This codes for CASSDVRRSSYNSPLHF.

This CDR3 reads CASSQPQHGTTEAFF. The CDR3 DNA reads as TGTGCCAGCAGCCAACCCCAACACGGAACCACTGAAGCTTTCTTT. The gene calls are TRBV4-2 and TRBJ1-1; no firm D call. Trimming took 2 bases from V and 4 from J, leaving 14 bases between them. The germline gives CDR1 LGHNA, CDR2 YNFKEQ. This CDR3 is built from 15 residues.

The chain links TRBV5-1 to TRBJ1-2; D not certain. The CDR3 spans 15 residues. Trimming stripped 3 bases from V and 1 base from J, with 13 bases between. CDR1 SGHRS and CDR2 YFSETQ come from the germline V gene. Here the CDR3 DNA reads TGCGCCAGCAGCTCCGGCGGCAGTTTTAACTATGGCTACACCTTC. Encoded protein: CASSSGGSFNYGYTF.

At least ten counts were recorded for this clonotype. The rearrangement joins TRBV4-2 to TRBJ1-5; perhaps TRBD1 as D (5 bases). This CDR3 has 15 amino acids. The germline V and J ends were trimmed by 0 bases and 7 bases, with 13 bases remaining between them. Per germline, CDR1 LGHNA and CDR2 YNFKEQ. CDR3 in amino acids: CASSQERSGTQPQHF. The CDR3 DNA sequence: TGTGCCAGCAGCCAAGAGAGGTCTGGGACCCAGCCCCAGCATTTT.

This clonotype was detected many times. This sequence joins TRBV25-1 and TRBJ2-2, with TRBD1 identical over 9 bases. Germline assignment: CDR1 MGHDK and CDR2 SYGVNS. Trimming took 7 bases from V and 7 from J; bases not matched to a gene: 7. There are 14 residues in the CDR3. DNA for the CDR3: TGTGCCAGCAACCGGGACAGGGATGTCGGGGAGCTGTTTTTT. Translation: CASNRDRDVGELFF.

CDR3 in amino acids: CASSLKQGETGELFF. Here the CDR3 DNA reads TGCGCCAGCAGCTTGAAACAGGGGGAAACCGGGGAGCTGTTTTTT. The J gene is TRBJ2-2, the V gene TRBV5-1; 8 bases fit TRBD1. Germline V gives CDR1 SGHRS, CDR2 YFSETQ. There are 15 residues in the CDR3. With 1 base clipped from V and 5 bases from J, the junction kept 4 bases outside the gene matches. The full variable domain, its missing parts supplied by reference TRBV5-1 and TRBJ2-2, is KAGVTQTPRYLIKTRGQQVTLSCSPISGHRSVSWYQQTPGQGLQFLFEYFSETQRNKGNFPGRFSGRQFSNSRSEMNVSTLELGDSALYLCASSLKQGETGELFFGEGSRLTVL.

The J gene is TRBJ2-3, the V gene TRBV29-1; 7 bases match TRBD2. J gave up 3 bases and V 7 bases, and 10 bases lay outside the gene matches. The length of the CDR3 is 14 residues. CDR1 is SQVTM, CDR2 ANQGSEA, per germline. The CDR3 loop is CSGRRDYRTDTQYF. The DNA of the CDR3 is TGCAGCGGACGCCGGGACTATCGTACAGATACGCAGTATTTT.

This clonotype was seen a handful of times. V and J are TRBV4-3 and TRBJ2-7; 7 bases align to TRBD1. Trimming cost V 0 bases and J 7 bases; bases outside gene matches: 9. This CDR3 spans 15 amino acids. Per the germline V gene, CDR1 is LGHNA and CDR2 is YSLEER. CDR3 amino acids: CASSQDRQGNREQYF. Written as DNA, the CDR3 is TGCGCCAGCAGCCAAGATCGACAGGGCAACCGAGAGCAGTACTTC.

This clonotype was observed at least ten times. The rearrangement joins TRBV5-1 to TRBJ1-6; D perhaps matches TRBD1 (5 bases). Germline CDR1 is SGHRS and CDR2 is YFSETQ. This CDR3 has 14 residues. The V end lost 0 bases, the J end lost 10 bases, and 11 bases lay between the germline ends. CDR3 residues: CASSLGQGSSPLHF. As DNA, the CDR3 is TGCGCCAGCAGCTTGGGGCAGGGAAGCTCACCCCTCCACTTT.

This chain connects TRBV6-2 or TRBV6-3 to TRBJ1-1; D gene ambiguous. The germline V gene encodes CDR1 MNHEY and CDR2 SVGEGT. V was shortened by 2 bases and J by 1 base, with 8 bases between the two germline ends. The CDR3 sequence is 14 residues long. The CDR3 is CASSYRATNTEAFF. The CDR3 coding sequence is TGTGCCAGCAGTTACAGGGCAACGAACACTGAAGCTTTCTTT.

V and J are TRBV7-9 and TRBJ2-3; 7 bases align to TRBD1. The CDR3 has 15 residues. Germline loops: CDR1 SEHNR, CDR2 FQNEAQ (reference sequence). The trim removed 5 bases at V and 5 bases at J, leaving 10 bases unmatched. Here the CDR3 DNA reads TGTGCCAGCAGCAAAGGACAGGTGAATGGAGATACGCAGTATTTT. Protein sequence: CASSKGQVNGDTQYF.

This clonotype occurred many times. This chain uses TRBV12-3 or TRBV12-4 with TRBJ2-5; a possible D gene is TRBD2 (6 bases). The V gene lost 6 bases and the J gene lost 4 bases, with 18 bases spanning the gap. The CDR3 is 15 amino acids. The CDR3 DNA follows: TGTGCCAGCAGAGTTCAGCCCCGGGGAGGAGAGACCCAGTACTTC. It is translated as CASRVQPRGGETQYF.

The CDR3 sequence is CASSFRKGDTQYF. The CDR3 nucleotides are TGTGCCAGCAGCTTTAGAAAGGGAGATACGCAGTATTTT. V gene TRBV7-2 combines with J gene TRBJ2-3; D is undetermined. Trimming took 3 bases from V and 5 from J, leaving 9 bases between them. Germline V CDR1 and CDR2: SGHTA, FQGNSA. The CDR3 has 13 residues. Drawing the rest from reference TRBV7-2 and TRBJ2-3, the complete variable domain is GAGVSQSPSNKVTEKGKDVELRCDPISGHTALYWYRQSLGQGLEFLIYFQGNSAPDKSGLPSDRFSAERTGGSVSTLTIQRTQQEDSAVYLCASSFRKGDTQYFGPGTRLTVL.

J is TRBJ2-2 and V is TRBV27, with D possibly TRBD2 on 5 matching bases. The germline CDR1 and CDR2 sequences are MNHEY and SMNVEV (reference sequence). This CDR3 has 15 amino acids. Trimming pared 5 bases from V and 8 bases from J, leaving 18 bases between. Here the CDR3 reads CASSHPRRTRGELFF. DNA of the CDR3: TGTGCCAGCAGTCACCCCCGGAGGACCCGAGGGGAGCTGTTTTTT.

The gene calls are TRBV9 and TRBJ2-3; D is possibly TRBD2 (6 bases). The CDR3 sequence is 15 residues long. Germline CDR1 is SGDLS and CDR2 is YYNGEE. V dropped 2 bases and J dropped 0 bases, with 10 bases sitting between them. The CDR3 sequence is CASSVGSASTDTQYF. The CDR3 DNA follows: TGTGCCAGCAGCGTCGGGAGCGCTAGCACAGATACGCAGTATTTT.